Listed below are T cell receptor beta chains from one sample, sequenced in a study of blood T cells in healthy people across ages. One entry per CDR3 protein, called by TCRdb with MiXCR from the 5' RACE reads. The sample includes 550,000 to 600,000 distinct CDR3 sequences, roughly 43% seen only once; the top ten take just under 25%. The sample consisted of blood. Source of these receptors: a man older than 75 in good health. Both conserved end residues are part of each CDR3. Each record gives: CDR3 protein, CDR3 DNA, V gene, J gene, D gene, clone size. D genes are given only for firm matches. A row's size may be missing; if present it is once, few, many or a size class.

CDR3 protein: CASSTSSTPGGSPETQYF
CDR3 DNA: TGTGCCAGCAGTACGTCATCGACCCCGGGGGGATCTCCGGAGACCCAGTACTTC
V gene: TRBV6-6
J gene: TRBJ2-5
D gene: TRBD2
clone size: many

CDR3 protein: CASSPAGDGYTF
CDR3 DNA: TGTGCCAGCTCACCAGCCGGGGATGGCTACACCTTC
V gene: TRBV18
J gene: TRBJ1-2
D gene: NA
clone size: few

CDR3 protein: CASSFDRTQQFF
CDR3 DNA: TGCGCCAGCAGCTTTGACAGGACCCAGCAGTTCTTC
V gene: TRBV5-1
J gene: TRBJ2-1
D gene: NA
clone size: NA

CDR3 protein: CSVAGPPANEQYF
CDR3 DNA: TGCAGCGTTGCGGGCCCACCAGCGAACGAGCAGTACTTC
V gene: TRBV29-1
J gene: TRBJ2-7
D gene: NA
clone size: NA

CDR3 protein: CATPLTGTGAAGGYTF
CDR3 DNA: TGTGCCACTCCCCTGACCGGGACAGGCGCCGCTGGCGGCTACACCTTC
V gene: TRBV6-6
J gene: TRBJ1-2
D gene: TRBD1
clone size: NA

CDR3 protein: CASSSQVQNTEAFF
CDR3 DNA: TGTGCCAGCAGCTCACAGGTGCAGAACACTGAAGCTTTCTTT
V gene: TRBV7-2
J gene: TRBJ1-1
D gene: NA
clone size: NA

CDR3 protein: CASSKGTVQETQYF
CDR3 DNA: TGTGCCAGCAGCAAGGGGACCGTCCAAGAGACCCAGTACTTC
V gene: TRBV9
J gene: TRBJ2-5
D gene: NA
clone size: NA

CDR3 protein: CASSVLGAYEQYF
CDR3 DNA: TGTGCCAGCAGCGTACTGGGGGCTTACGAGCAGTACTTC
V gene: TRBV11-2
J gene: TRBJ2-7
D gene: NA
clone size: NA

CDR3 protein: CASSGGGQGALVGYTF
CDR3 DNA: TGTGCCAGCAGCGGTGGGGGACAGGGGGCTCTTGTTGGCTACACCTTC
V gene: TRBV9
J gene: TRBJ1-2
D gene: TRBD1
clone size: NA

CDR3 protein: CASSKVLGVQETQYF
CDR3 DNA: TGTGCCAGCAGCAAAGTCCTGGGGGTCCAAGAGACCCAGTACTTC
V gene: TRBV7-9
J gene: TRBJ2-5
D gene: NA
clone size: NA

CDR3 protein: CSARDLVRSWGEQYF
CDR3 DNA: TGCAGTGCTAGAGATCTGGTCAGGTCTTGGGGCGAGCAGTACTTC
V gene: TRBV20-1
J gene: TRBJ2-7
D gene: NA
clone size: few

CDR3 protein: CASSLAAGLYEQYF
CDR3 DNA: TGTGCCAGCAGCTTAGCGGCAGGGCTCTACGAGCAGTACTTC
V gene: TRBV7-2
J gene: TRBJ2-7
D gene: NA
clone size: NA

CDR3 protein: CASSLGSTSGKETQYF
CDR3 DNA: TGTGCCAGCAGCTTAGGATCGACTAGCGGCAAAGAGACCCAGTACTTC
V gene: TRBV11-3
J gene: TRBJ2-5
D gene: TRBD2
clone size: NA

CDR3 protein: CASSSAGASQETQYF
CDR3 DNA: TGTGCCAGCAGCTCAGCGGGAGCTAGTCAAGAGACCCAGTACTTC
V gene: TRBV7-9
J gene: TRBJ2-5
D gene: TRBD2
clone size: many

CDR3 protein: CASSRTSGIAPPQEQYF
CDR3 DNA: TGTGCCAGCAGCCGGACTAGCGGTATCGCCCCTCCACAGGAGCAGTACTTC
V gene: TRBV7-9
J gene: TRBJ2-7
D gene: TRBD2
clone size: many

CDR3 protein: CASRLGTSPSNEQFF
CDR3 DNA: TGTGCCAGCCGCCTCGGGACTAGCCCCTCCAATGAGCAGTTCTTC
V gene: TRBV7-2
J gene: TRBJ2-1
D gene: TRBD2
clone size: few

CDR3 protein: CASSPTASGSLYEQYF
CDR3 DNA: TGTGCCAGCAGCCCCACCGCTAGCGGGAGTCTCTACGAGCAGTACTTC
V gene: TRBV7-2
J gene: TRBJ2-7
D gene: TRBD2
clone size: many

CDR3 protein: CASSWPGQSAVFNEKLFF
CDR3 DNA: TGTGCCAGCAGTTGGCCGGGACAGAGCGCGGTGTTCAATGAAAAACTGTTTTTT
V gene: TRBV12-3/TRBV12-4
J gene: TRBJ1-4
D gene: TRBD1
clone size: NA

CDR3 protein: CASSQDLSTPYNEQFF
CDR3 DNA: TGTGCCAGCAGCCAAGATCTGAGCACACCCTACAATGAGCAGTTCTTC
V gene: TRBV4-2
J gene: TRBJ2-1
D gene: NA
clone size: NA

CDR3 protein: CSARTGLEVSEQFF
CDR3 DNA: TGCAGTGCTAGAACTGGACTAGAGGTCAGTGAGCAGTTCTTC
V gene: TRBV20-1
J gene: TRBJ2-1
D gene: TRBD2
clone size: NA

CDR3 protein: CSVKKAGEGYEQYF
CDR3 DNA: TGCAGCGTGAAAAAAGCGGGAGAAGGGTACGAGCAGTACTTC
V gene: TRBV29-1
J gene: TRBJ2-7
D gene: TRBD2
clone size: NA

CDR3 protein: CASRAGTSEYNEQFF
CDR3 DNA: TGTGCCAGCAGAGCCGGGACTAGCGAATACAATGAGCAGTTCTTC
V gene: TRBV3-1
J gene: TRBJ2-1
D gene: TRBD2
clone size: NA

CDR3 protein: CASSQDIGGYNEQFF
CDR3 DNA: TGTGCCAGCAGCCAAGATATTGGCGGTTACAATGAGCAGTTCTTC
V gene: TRBV4-2
J gene: TRBJ2-1
D gene: NA
clone size: NA

CDR3 protein: CASSQTGAGGPIQYF
CDR3 DNA: TGCGCCAGCAGCCAAACCGGTGCGGGGGGGCCCATTCAGTACTTC
V gene: TRBV4-1
J gene: TRBJ2-4
D gene: TRBD2
clone size: NA

CDR3 protein: CASSLVIGAAGSYNEQFF
CDR3 DNA: TGTGCCAGCAGCTTAGTGATTGGGGCCGCAGGGTCCTACAATGAGCAGTTCTTC
V gene: TRBV11-2
J gene: TRBJ2-1
D gene: NA
clone size: NA

CDR3 protein: CASSLTSGFKNSPLHF
CDR3 DNA: TGTGCCAGCAGCCTTACCTCAGGGTTTAAGAATTCACCCCTCCACTTT
V gene: TRBV7-2
J gene: TRBJ1-6
D gene: NA
clone size: NA

CDR3 protein: CASSLVGLAGPETQYF
CDR3 DNA: TGCGCCAGCAGCTTGGTGGGACTAGCGGGACCCGAGACCCAGTACTTC
V gene: TRBV5-1
J gene: TRBJ2-5
D gene: TRBD2
clone size: NA

CDR3 protein: CSADGQGSETQYF
CDR3 DNA: TGCAGTGCGGATGGACAGGGGTCGGAGACCCAGTACTTC
V gene: TRBV20-1
J gene: TRBJ2-5
D gene: TRBD1
clone size: NA

CDR3 protein: CASSLAQGSTEAFF
CDR3 DNA: TGCGCCAGCAGCTTGGCGCAGGGGAGCACTGAAGCTTTCTTT
V gene: TRBV5-1
J gene: TRBJ1-1
D gene: NA
clone size: few